The next 7 T cell receptor beta chains were all read from a single sample in a study of blood T cells in healthy people across ages. Using a J-beta primer mix together with a sample-barcoded 5' primer, a second PCR was run for about 7 to 12 cycles. TCRdb reprocessed the 5' RACE reads with MiXCR, giving one entry per CDR3 protein. The data show roughly 720,000 distinct CDR3 sequences, roughly 50% seen once. Sequencing used blood. These TCRs come from an elderly man in good health.

The chain combines TRBV6-5 with TRBJ1-4; TRBD1 aligns across 7 bases. This CDR3 region has 15 residues. Germline V CDR1 and CDR2: MNHEY, SVGAGI. V lost 2 bases, J lost 8 bases, and 8 bases stayed unmatched. The CDR3 sequence is CASSYLTGLREKLFF. The CDR3 DNA sequence: TGTGCCAGCAGTTACCTGACAGGGCTCCGCGAAAAACTGTTTTTT.

Of note for this clonotype: At one end the junction does not follow the germline gene, possibly because of a read error. The chain combines TRBV20-1 with TRBJ1-1; 9 nucleotides line up with TRBD1. The CDR3 runs to 12 residues. From germline, CDR1 is DFQATT and CDR2 SNEGSKA (reference sequence). Here the CDR3 DNA reads TGCAGTGCCAGAGACCAGACAGGGGGAGCTTTCTTT. Its translation: CSARDQTGGAFF.

As for this clonotype: One end of the junction is discordant with germline, which a read error may explain. The rearrangement links TRBV6-4 to TRBJ2-7; no clear D. Germline V CDR1 and CDR2: MRHNA, SNTAGT. The CDR3 is 8 amino acids. The CDR3 loop reads CAGSQEYF. CDR3 nucleotides: TGTGCCGGCAGTCAAGAGTACTTC.

The chain combines TRBV2 with TRBJ1-1; D perhaps matches TRBD1 (5 bases). Between the trimmed V and J ends, which lost 3 bases and 3 bases, there was a span of 11 bases. This CDR3 has 14 residues. In germline, CDR1 is SNHLY, CDR2 FYNNEI. The CDR3 region has the DNA TGTGCCAGCAGTGAGAGGGGTTACGACACTGAAGCTTTCTTT. It codes for CASSERGYDTEAFF.

The chain uses TRBV7-9 and TRBJ2-7; D may be TRBD2 (5 bases). CDR1 is SEHNR, CDR2 FQNEAQ, per germline (reference sequence). V was trimmed by 4 bases and J by 7 bases, leaving 17 bases between them. The CDR3 loop spans 14 amino acids. The CDR3 spells CASSSGSNPREQYF. CDR3 sequence (DNA): TGTGCCAGCAGCTCGGGGAGTAACCCGCGTGAGCAGTACTTC. Supplemented by reference TRBV7-9 and TRBJ2-7, the full variable domain reads DTGVSQNPRHKITKRGQNVTFRCDPISEHNRLYWYRQTLGQGPEFLTYFQNEAQLEKSRLLSDRFSAERPKGSFSTLEIQRTEQGDSAMYLCASSSGSNPREQYFGPGTRLTVT.

The rearrangement uses TRBV10-3 and TRBJ2-6; the D is unclear. CDR1 and CDR2 (germline): ENHRY, SYGVKD. The CDR3 consists of 14 residues. Trimming removed 3 bases at V and 0 bases at J, with 3 bases between. CDR3 in DNA: TGTGCCATCAGTGATCTCTCTGGGGCCAACGTCCTGACTTTC. It yields the protein CAISDLSGANVLTF.

This clonotype occurred a few times. The V and J genes are TRBV9 and TRBJ2-5, with TRBD2 as a possible D gene (5 bases). CDR1 and CDR2 (germline): SGDLS, YYNGEE. The CDR3 length is 14 residues. The V and J ends lost 0 bases and 8 bases respectively, with 14 bases between them. Written as DNA, the CDR3 is TGTGCCAGCAGCGTAGGTCTAGCCCCAGGAACCCAGTACTTC. Protein: CASSVGLAPGTQYF.